The clone carrying this TCR beta chain was observed once. The V gene lost 3 bases and the J gene lost 6 bases, with 14 bases spanning the gap. Germline CDR1 is KGHSH and CDR2 is LQKENI. The CDR3 runs to 14 residues. Some clones are missing from TCRdb's copy, which holds only in-frame ones; the method was immunoSEQ multiplex PCR. The repertoire holds 80,000 to 100,000 clones, approximately 92% seen once, with roughly 2.7% in the top ten. This sample was taken from a study of T cell changes during pregnancy in multiple sclerosis. Sequencing was performed on peripheral blood, taken in the first trimester of pregnancy. The TCR sequence derives from a female donor with multiple sclerosis, enrolled in a pregnancy study. This chain joins TRBV18 and TRBJ2-5; perhaps TRBD1 as D (6 bases). In DNA form, the CDR3 reads TGTGCCAGCTCACCTCCTACAGGGAAGAAGACCCAGTACTTC. Its protein is CASSPPTGKKTQYF.